This section outlines one TCR beta chain sequence together with its context. The antigen is not known. With the Oncomine TCR Beta short-read assay, DNA from cultured CD4+ T cells was sequenced. TCRdb itself ran the PCR reads through MiXCR, one entry per CDR3 protein. The sample consists of roughly 15,000 distinct CDR3 sequences, around 43% of them appearing once. This specimen comes from a study of vaccination and CD4 T cells after COVID-19. Indicated treatment: approximately nine-day PBMC culture with coronavirus spike peptide pools or control peptides (ViraFEST assay). ViraFEST used peptide pools to expand antigen-specific T cells and subsequently sequenced their TCRs. In germline, CDR1 is LNHDA, CDR2 SQIVND (reference sequence). The CDR3 consists of 13 residues. Trimming shortened V by 5 bases and J by 7 bases, and 12 bases separated the two germline ends.

The rearrangement joins TRBV19 to TRBJ2-1; TRBD1 might be the D (6 bases). Sequencing used CD4+ T cells from blood, cultured in vitro, obtained before SARS-CoV-2 vaccination. The receptor was derived from a human donor who received a COVID-19 vaccine. CDR3: CASSPTGSNEQFF. The CDR3 bases are TGTGCCAGTAGTCCGACAGGTTCTAATGAGCAGTTCTTC.